The following is a TCR beta chain sequence with its context. The antigen is unknown. Sequencing used immunoSEQ multiplex PCR; TCRdb keeps in-frame clones, though not all of them. The table includes approximately 620,000 clones, 95% to 98% detected once. This CDR3 is built from 13 residues. V lost 4 bases and J lost 0, with 8 bases in between. Germline V gives CDR1 SGHDT, CDR2 YYEEEE. The entry originates in a study of shared clonotypes between healthy human individuals. Study-level points and caveats: The generation probabilities recorded for non-shared clonotypes fell below those of clonotypes shared by all four donors. Clonotype sharing among the donors was expected to vary with sequencing depth.

Healthy HIV-negative adults without recent acute infections or vaccinations served as donors. The sequence derives from a woman under 40 in good health. The specimen sequenced was naive CD4+ T cells sorted from blood. Specified subset: CD45RA+ positively selected. The chain uses TRBV5-6 and TRBJ2-7; no clear D. CDR3 protein: CASSHPSSYEQYF. The DNA of the CDR3 is TGTGCCAGCAGCCATCCGAGCTCCTACGAGCAGTACTTC.